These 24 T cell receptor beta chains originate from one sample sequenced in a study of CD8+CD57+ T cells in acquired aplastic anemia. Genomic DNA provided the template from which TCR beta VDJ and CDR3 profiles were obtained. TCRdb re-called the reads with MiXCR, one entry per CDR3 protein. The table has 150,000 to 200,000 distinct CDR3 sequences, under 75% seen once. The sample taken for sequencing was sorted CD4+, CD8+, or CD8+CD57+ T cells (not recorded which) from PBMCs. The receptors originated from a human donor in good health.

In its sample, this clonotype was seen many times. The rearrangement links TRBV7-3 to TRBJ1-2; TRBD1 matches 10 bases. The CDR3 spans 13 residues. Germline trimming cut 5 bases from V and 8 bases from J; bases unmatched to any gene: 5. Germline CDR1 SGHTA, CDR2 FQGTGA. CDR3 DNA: TGTGCCAGCAGCGAAGGACAGGGGGAAGGCTACACCTTC. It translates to CASSEGQGEGYTF.

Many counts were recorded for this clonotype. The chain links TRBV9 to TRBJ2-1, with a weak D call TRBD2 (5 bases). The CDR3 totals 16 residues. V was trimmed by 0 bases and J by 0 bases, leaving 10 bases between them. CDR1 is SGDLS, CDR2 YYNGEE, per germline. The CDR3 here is CASSVGGRSSYNEQFF. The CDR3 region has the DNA TGTGCCAGCAGCGTAGGAGGGCGGAGCTCCTACAATGAGCAGTTCTTC.

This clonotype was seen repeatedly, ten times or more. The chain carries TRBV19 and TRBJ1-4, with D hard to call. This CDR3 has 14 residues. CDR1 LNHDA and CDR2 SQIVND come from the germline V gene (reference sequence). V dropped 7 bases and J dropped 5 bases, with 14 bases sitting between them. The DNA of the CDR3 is TGTGCCAGTACCTTGGAGGGTTCCAATGAAAAACTGTTTTTT. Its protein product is CASTLEGSNEKLFF.

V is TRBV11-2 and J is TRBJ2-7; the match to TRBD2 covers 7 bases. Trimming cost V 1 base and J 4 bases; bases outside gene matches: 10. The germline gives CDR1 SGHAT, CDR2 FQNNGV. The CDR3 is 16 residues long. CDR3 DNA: TGTGCCAGCAGCTTAGGCTCGACTAGCTCGAAATACGAGCAGTACTTC. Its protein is CASSLGSTSSKYEQYF.

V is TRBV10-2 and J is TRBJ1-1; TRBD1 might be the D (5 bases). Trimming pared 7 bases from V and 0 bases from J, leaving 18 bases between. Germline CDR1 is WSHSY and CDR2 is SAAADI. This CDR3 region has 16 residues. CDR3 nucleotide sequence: TGCGCCAGCACGGGGACGGACCGAATCATGAACACTGAAGCTTTCTTT. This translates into CASTGTDRIMNTEAFF.

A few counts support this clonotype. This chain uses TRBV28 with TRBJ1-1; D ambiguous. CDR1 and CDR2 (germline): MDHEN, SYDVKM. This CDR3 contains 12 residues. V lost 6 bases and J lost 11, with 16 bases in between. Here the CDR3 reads CASSRGLLRAFF. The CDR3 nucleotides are TGTGCCAGCAGCCGTGGCCTGCTACGGGCTTTCTTT.

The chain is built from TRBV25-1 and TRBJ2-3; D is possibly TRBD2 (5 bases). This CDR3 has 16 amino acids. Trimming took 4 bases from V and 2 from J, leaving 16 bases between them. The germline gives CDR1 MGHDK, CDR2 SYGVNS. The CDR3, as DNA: TGTGCCAGCAGTGGACGAGGGAGATGGGACACAGATACGCAGTATTTT. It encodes CASSGRGRWDTDTQYF. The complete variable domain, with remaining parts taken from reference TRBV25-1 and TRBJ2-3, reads EADIYQTPRYLVIGTGKKITLECSQTMGHDKMYWYQQDPGMELHLIHYSYGVNSTEKGDLSSESTVSRIRTEHFPLTLESARPSHTSQYLCASSGRGRWDTDTQYFGPGTRLTVL.

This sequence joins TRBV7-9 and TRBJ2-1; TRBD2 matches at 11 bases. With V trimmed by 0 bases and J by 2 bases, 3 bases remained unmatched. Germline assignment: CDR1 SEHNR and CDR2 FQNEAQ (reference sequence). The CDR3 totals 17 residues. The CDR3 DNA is TGTGCCAGCAGCTTAGCGCAGGGACTAGCGGCCTACAATGAGCAGTTCTTC. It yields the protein CASSLAQGLAAYNEQFF.

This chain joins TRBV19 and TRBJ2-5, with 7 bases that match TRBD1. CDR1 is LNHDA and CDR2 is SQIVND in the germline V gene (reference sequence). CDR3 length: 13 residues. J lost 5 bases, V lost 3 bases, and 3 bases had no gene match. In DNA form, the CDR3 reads TGTGCCAGTAGTATTAACAGGGGCGAGACCCAGTACTTC. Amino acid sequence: CASSINRGETQYF.

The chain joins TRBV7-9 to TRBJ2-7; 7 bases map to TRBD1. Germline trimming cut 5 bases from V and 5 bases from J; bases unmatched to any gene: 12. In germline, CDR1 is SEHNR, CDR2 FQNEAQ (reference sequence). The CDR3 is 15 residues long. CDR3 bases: TGTGCCAGCAGCACCCGACAGGGAGTTAACCACGAGCAGTACTTC. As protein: CASSTRQGVNHEQYF.

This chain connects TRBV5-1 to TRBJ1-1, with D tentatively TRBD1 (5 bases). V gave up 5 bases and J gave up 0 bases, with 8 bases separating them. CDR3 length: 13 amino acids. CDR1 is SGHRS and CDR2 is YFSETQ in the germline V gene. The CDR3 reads CASRAGMNTEAFF. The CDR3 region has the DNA TGCGCCAGCAGGGCAGGGATGAACACTGAAGCTTTCTTT.

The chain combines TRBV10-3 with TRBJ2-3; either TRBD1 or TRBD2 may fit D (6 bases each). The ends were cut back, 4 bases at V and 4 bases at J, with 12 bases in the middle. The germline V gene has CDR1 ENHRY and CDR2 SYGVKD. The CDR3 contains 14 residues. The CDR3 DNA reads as TGTGCCATCAGTGGAAGGGGGGCCGCAGATACGCAGTATTTT. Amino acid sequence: CAISGRGAADTQYF.

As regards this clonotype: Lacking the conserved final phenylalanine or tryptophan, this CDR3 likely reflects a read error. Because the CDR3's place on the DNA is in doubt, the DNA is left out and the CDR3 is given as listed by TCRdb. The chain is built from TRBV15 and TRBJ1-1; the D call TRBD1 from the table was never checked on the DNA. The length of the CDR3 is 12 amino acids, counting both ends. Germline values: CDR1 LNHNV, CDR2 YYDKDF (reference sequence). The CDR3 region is CATSSDRVQANY.

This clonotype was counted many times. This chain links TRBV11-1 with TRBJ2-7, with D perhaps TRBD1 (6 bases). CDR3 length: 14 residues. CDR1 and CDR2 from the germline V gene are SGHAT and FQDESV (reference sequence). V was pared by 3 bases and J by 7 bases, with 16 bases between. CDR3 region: CASSFSSTGLEQYF. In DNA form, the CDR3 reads TGTGCCAGCAGCTTTTCGTCGACAGGCCTTGAGCAGTACTTC.

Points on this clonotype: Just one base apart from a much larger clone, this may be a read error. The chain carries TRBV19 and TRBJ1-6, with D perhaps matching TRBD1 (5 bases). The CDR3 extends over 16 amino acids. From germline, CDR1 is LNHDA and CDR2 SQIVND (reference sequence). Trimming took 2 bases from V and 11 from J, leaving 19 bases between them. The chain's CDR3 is CASSIFSTAGLTPLHF. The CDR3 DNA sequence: TGTGCCAGTAGTATATTTTCGACAGCAGGGCTTACACCCCTCCACTTT.

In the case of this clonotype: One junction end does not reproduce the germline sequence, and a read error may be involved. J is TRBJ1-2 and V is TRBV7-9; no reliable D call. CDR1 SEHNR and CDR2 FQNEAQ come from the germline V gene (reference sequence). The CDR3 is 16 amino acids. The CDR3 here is CASSANSGPTNYGCTF. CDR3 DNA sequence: TGTGCCAGCAGCGCCAACTCCGGGCCGACTAACTATGGCTGCACCTTC.

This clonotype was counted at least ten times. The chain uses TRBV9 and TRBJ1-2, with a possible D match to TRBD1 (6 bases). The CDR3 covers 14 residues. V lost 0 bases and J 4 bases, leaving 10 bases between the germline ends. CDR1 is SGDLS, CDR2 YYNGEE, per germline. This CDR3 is CASSVEGGSYGYTF. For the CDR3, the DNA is TGTGCCAGCAGCGTAGAGGGGGGCAGCTATGGCTACACCTTC.

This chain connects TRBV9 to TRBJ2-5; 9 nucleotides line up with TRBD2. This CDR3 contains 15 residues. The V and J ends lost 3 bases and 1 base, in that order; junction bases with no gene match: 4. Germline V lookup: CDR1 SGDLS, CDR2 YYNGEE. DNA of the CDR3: TGTGCCAGCAGCGCAGCGGGGGGAATCCAAGAGACCCAGTACTTC. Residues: CASSAAGGIQETQYF.

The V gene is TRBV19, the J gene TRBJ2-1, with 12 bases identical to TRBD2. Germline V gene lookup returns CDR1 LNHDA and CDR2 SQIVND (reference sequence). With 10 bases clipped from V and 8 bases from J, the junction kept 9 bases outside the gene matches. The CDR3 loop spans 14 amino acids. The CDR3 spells CATQRTSGMDEQFF. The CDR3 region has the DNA TGTGCCACCCAAAGGACTAGCGGGATGGATGAGCAGTTCTTC. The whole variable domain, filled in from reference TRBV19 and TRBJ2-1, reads DGGITQSPKYLFRKEGQNVTLSCEQNLNHDAMYWYRQDPGQGLRLIYYSQIVNDFQKGDIAEGYSVSREKKESFPLTVTSAQKNPTAFYLCATQRTSGMDEQFFGPGTRLTVL.

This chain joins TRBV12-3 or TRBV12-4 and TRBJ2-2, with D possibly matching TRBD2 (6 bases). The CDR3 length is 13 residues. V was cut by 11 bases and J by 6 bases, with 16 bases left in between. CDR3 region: CAAAAGLPGELFF. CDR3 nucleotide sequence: TGTGCCGCCGCGGCGGGACTCCCCGGGGAGCTGTTTTTT.

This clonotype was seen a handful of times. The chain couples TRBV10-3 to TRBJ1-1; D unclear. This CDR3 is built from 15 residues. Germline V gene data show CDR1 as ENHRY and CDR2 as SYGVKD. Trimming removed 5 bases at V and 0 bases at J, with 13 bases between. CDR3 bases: TGTGCCATCAGTCCTGGGCAGGCGCTGAACACTGAAGCTTTCTTT. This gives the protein CAISPGQALNTEAFF.

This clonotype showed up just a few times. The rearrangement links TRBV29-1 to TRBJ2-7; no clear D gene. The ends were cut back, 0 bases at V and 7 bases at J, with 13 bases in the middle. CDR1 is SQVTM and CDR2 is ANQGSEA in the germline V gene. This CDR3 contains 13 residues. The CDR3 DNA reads TGCAGCGTTGAAGATCGGTGGTCTAGTGAGCAGTACTTC. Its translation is CSVEDRWSSEQYF.

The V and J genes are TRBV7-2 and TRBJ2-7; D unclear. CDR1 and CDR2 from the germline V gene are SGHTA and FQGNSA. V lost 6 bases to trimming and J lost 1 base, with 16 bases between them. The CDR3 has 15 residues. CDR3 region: CASSEWFLDSYEQYF. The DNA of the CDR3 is TGTGCCAGCAGTGAATGGTTTCTAGATTCCTACGAGCAGTACTTC.

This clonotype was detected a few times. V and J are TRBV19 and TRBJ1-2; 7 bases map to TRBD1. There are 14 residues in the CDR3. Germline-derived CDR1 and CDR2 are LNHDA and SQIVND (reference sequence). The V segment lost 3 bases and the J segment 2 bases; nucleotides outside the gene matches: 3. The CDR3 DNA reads TGTGCCAGTAGTATCGGGGGACAGAACTATGGCTACACCTTC. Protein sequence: CASSIGGQNYGYTF.